This entry concerns a single TCR beta chain. Its specificity is unknown. The source of the sample is a study of CD4+ T cells in melanoma. Assay: immunoSEQ multiplex PCR; the TCRdb copy retains only in-frame clones and omits some. The sample holds 52,000 or so clones, over 60% seen once. V lost 1 base to trimming and J lost 7 bases, with 5 bases between them. The CDR3 runs 13 residues. The germline gives CDR1 MGHRA, CDR2 YSYEKL. The study, taken as a whole, reports: A reported correlation linked neoantigen-specific CD4+ T cells to CD8+, macrophage and B cell function. Neoantigen-specific CD4+ T cells in melanoma reportedly had diverse differentiation states.

V is TRBV4-1 and J is TRBJ1-6; D call uncertain. Sequenced sample: tumor tissue. The clonotype originates from a human donor with melanoma. The CDR3 sequence: CASSQVANSPLHF. CDR3 bases: TGCGCCAGCAGCCAAGTTGCAAATTCACCCCTCCACTTT.